The sample holds one count of the clone carrying this T cell receptor beta chain. Per the authors' pipeline: Quantification of nucleated cells was approximated via reference gene primer amplification. The table came from immunoSEQ multiplex PCR; TCRdb's copy has only in-frame clones and leaves some out. V, J and clone size were drawn from that table, and D and trimming were deduced from the DNA. This sample has over 100,000 clones; around 73% occur once, and the top ten carry 9.8%. The germline CDR1 and CDR2 sequences are MDHEN and SYDVKM. Trimming took 4 bases from V and 3 from J, leaving 16 bases between them. This CDR3 spans 15 amino acids. This specimen belongs to a study of blood T cell repertoires in COVID-19. Study details: The study drew acute and convalescent COVID-19 samples from the United States, Italy and Spain. Sources were T cells, B-cell-depleted T cells, or PBMCs; the material itself was cDNA or gDNA.

Sequencing input: peripheral blood. This clonotype was obtained from a man aged 60 to 75 with active or convalescent COVID-19. The V call is TRBV28, the J call TRBJ2-7; tentatively, D is TRBD1 (6 bases). The CDR3 region has the DNA TGTGCCAGCAGTTCGTCCTCCAGGGGTATCTACGAGCAGTACTTC. This translates into CASSSSSRGIYEQYF.